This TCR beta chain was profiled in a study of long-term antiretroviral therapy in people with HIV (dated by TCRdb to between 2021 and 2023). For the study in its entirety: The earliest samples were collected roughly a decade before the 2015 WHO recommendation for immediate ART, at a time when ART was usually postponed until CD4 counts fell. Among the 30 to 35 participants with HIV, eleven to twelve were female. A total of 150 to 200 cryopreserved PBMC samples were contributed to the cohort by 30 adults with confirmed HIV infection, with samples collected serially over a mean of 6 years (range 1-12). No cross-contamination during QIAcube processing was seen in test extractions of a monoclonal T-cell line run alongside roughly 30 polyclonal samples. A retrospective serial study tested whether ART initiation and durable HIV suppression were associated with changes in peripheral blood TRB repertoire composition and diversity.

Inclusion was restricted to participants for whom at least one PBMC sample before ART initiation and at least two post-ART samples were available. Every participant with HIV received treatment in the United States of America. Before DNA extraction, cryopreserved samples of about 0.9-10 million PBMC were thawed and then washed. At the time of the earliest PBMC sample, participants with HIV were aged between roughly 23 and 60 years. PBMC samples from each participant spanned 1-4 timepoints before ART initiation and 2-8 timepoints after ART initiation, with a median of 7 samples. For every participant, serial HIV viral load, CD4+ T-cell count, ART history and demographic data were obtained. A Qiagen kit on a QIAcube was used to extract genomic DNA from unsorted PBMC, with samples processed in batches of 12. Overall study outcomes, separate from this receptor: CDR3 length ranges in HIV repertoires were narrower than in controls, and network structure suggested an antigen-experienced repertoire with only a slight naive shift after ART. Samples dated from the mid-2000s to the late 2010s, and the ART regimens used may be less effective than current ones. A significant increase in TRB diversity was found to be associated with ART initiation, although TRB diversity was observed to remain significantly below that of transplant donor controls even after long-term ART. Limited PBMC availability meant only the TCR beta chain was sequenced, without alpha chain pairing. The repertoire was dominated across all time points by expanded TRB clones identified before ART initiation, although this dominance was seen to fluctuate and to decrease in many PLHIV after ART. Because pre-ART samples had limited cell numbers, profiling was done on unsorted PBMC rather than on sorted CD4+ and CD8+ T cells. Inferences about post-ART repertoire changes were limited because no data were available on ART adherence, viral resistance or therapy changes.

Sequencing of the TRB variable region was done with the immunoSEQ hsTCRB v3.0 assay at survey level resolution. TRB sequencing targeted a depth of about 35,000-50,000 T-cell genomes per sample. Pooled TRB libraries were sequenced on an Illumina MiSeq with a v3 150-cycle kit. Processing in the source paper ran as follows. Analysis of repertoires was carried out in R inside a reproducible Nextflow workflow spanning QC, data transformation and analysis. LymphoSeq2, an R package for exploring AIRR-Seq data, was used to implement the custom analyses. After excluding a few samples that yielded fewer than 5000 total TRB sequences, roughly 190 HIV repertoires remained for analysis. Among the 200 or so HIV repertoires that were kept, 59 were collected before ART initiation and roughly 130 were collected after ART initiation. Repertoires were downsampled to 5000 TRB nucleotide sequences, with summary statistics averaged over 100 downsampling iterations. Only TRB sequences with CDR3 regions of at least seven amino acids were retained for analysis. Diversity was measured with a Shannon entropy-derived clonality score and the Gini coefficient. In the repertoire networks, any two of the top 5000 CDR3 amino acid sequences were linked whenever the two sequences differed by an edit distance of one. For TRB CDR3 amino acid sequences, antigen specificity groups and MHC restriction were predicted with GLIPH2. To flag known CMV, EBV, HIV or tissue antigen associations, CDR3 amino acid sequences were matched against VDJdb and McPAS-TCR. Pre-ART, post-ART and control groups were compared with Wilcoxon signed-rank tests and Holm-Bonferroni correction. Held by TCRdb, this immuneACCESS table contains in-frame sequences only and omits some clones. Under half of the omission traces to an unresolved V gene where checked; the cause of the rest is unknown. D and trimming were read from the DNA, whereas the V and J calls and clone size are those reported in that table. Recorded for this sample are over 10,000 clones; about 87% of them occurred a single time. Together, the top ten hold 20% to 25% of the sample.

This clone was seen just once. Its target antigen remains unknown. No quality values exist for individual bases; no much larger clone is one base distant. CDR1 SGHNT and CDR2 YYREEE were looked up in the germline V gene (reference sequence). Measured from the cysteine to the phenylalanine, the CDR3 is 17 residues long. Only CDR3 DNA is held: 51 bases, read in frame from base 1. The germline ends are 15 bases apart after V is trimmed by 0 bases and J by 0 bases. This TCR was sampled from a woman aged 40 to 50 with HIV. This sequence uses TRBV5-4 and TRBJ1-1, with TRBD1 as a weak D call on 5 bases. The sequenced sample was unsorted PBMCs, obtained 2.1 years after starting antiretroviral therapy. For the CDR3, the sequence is CASSLGQNQGMNTEAFF. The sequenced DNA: TGTGCCAGCAGCTTGGGCCAGAACCAGGGCATGAACACTGAAGCTTTCTTT.